This entry describes one T cell receptor beta chain. No antigen is known for it. TCRdb keeps only in-frame clones here, not all; method: immunoSEQ multiplex PCR. The table shows about 54,000 clones, with 75% to 95% occurring only once. This sample is part of a study of graft-versus-host responses after intestinal transplantation. Study in general: All recipients were transplanted with multivisceral, liver-intestinal, or isolated intestinal grafts. All of the recipients had induction that used anti-thymocyte globulin, then tacrolimus and steroids for approximately 3 years.

Whole-study findings and limits: Across patients carrying graft-donor T cell macrochimerism, allografts held high graft-versus-host to host-versus-graft clonal ratios. Recipient marrow harbored GvH clones, some of which surfaced first in ileum or blood.

The sequence was obtained from a human patient who received an intestinal transplant, so some T cells may come from the graft donor. The sequencing used PBMCs, collected roughly 680 days after intestinal transplant.

The DNA for the CDR3 is TGTGCCAGCAGCTTCCCCCGGGGTGATGGGTACTTC. This encodes CASSFPRGDGYF. The V gene is TRBV11-2, the J gene TRBJ2-7, with D possibly matching TRBD2 (5 bases). In germline, CDR1 is SGHAT, CDR2 FQNNGV. Between the trimmed V and J ends, which lost 3 bases and 12 bases, there was a span of 15 bases. The CDR3 extends over 12 amino acids.